What follows are 7 T cell receptor beta chains derived from one specimen sequenced in a study of blood T cell repertoires in COVID-19. The data were produced by immunoSEQ multiplex PCR, yet TCRdb's version contains in-frame clones alone and is incomplete. This sample has about 240,000 clones, with about nine tenths found just once. Source material: peripheral blood. The receptors come from a man in his fifties or sixties who had recovered from COVID-19.

This rearrangement joins TRBV5-1 to TRBJ2-7; TRBD2 agrees at 11 bases. Germline CDR1 and CDR2: SGHRS and YFSETQ. Trimming removed 0 bases from V and 4 bases from J; junction bases left unmatched: 3. This CDR3 comprises 15 residues. The CDR3 DNA reads TGCGCCAGCAGCTTGGTAGCGGGGGGGGCTTACGAGCAGTACTTC. Its translation is CASSLVAGGAYEQYF. Using reference TRBV5-1 and TRBJ2-7 for the parts outside the CDR3, the full variable domain is KAGVTQTPRYLIKTRGQQVTLSCSPISGHRSVSWYQQTPGQGLQFLFEYFSETQRNKGNFPGRFSGRQFSNSRSEMNVSTLELGDSALYLCASSLVAGGAYEQYFGPGTRLTVT.

V is TRBV5-5 and J is TRBJ1-2; D is possibly TRBD1 (5 bases). V was clipped by 3 bases and J by 6 bases, with 9 bases between them. The CDR3 runs to 12 residues. Germline V gives CDR1 SGHKS, CDR2 YYEKEE (reference sequence). CDR3 nucleotides: TGTGCCAGCAGCTCCCGACAGAATGGCTACACCTTC. Translation gives CASSSRQNGYTF. Based on the CDR3 plus reference TRBV5-5 and TRBJ1-2, the full variable domain is DAGVTQSPTHLIKTRGQQVTLRCSPISGHKSVSWYQQVLGQGPQFIFQYYEKEERGRGNFPDRFSARQFPNYSSELNVNALLLGDSALYLCASSSRQNGYTFGSGTRLTVV.

The chain couples TRBV9 to TRBJ2-5; possible D gene TRBD1, 8 bases. Per the germline V gene, CDR1 is SGDLS and CDR2 is YYNGEE. V lost 4 bases and J lost 4, with 17 bases in between. The CDR3 sequence is 15 residues long. Written as DNA, the CDR3 is TGTGCCAGCAGCCTGACTTACAGGGGGGGAGAGACCCAGTACTTC. Residues: CASSLTYRGGETQYF.

This rearrangement joins TRBV5-1 to TRBJ1-1, with 10 bases matching TRBD1. CDR1 and CDR2 from the germline V gene are SGHRS and YFSETQ. The V gene end was trimmed by 4 bases and the J gene end by 3 bases; junction bases not matched to a gene: 9. CDR3 size: 16 residues. The CDR3 DNA reads as TGCGCCAGCAGCCCCGGGACAGGGGTTTATGACACTGAAGCTTTCTTT. Its protein is CASSPGTGVYDTEAFF.

This clone showed up just once. The J gene is TRBJ2-5, the V gene TRBV24-1, with a weak D call TRBD2 (6 bases). This CDR3 region has 15 residues. Germline lookup yields CDR1 KGHDR and CDR2 SFDVKD. Trimming took off 4 bases at V and 1 base at J, with 12 bases between the two ends. CDR3 bases: TGTGCCACCAGTGAATCTCGGGGGAGCCAAGAGACCCAGTACTTC. It codes for CATSESRGSQETQYF.

The chain recombines TRBV5-1 with TRBJ2-2, with 9 nucleotides matching TRBD1. The germline gives CDR1 SGHRS, CDR2 YFSETQ. Trimming took 4 bases from V and 4 from J; bases not matched to a gene: 5. The CDR3 extends over 15 amino acids. Written as DNA, the CDR3 is TGCGCCAGCAGCACGGACAGGGGAGTCACCGGGGAGCTGTTTTTT. It codes for CASSTDRGVTGELFF. The full variable domain, rest sourced from reference TRBV5-1 and TRBJ2-2, is KAGVTQTPRYLIKTRGQQVTLSCSPISGHRSVSWYQQTPGQGLQFLFEYFSETQRNKGNFPGRFSGRQFSNSRSEMNVSTLELGDSALYLCASSTDRGVTGELFFGEGSRLTVL.

The chain has TRBV7-8 and TRBJ2-5; no clear D gene. This CDR3 region has 14 residues. V lost 1 base and J 3 bases, leaving 9 bases between the germline ends. Germline-derived CDR1 and CDR2 are SGHVS and FQNEAQ. CDR3: CASSLGQVEETQYF. As DNA, the CDR3 is TGTGCCAGCAGCTTAGGGCAGGTGGAAGAGACCCAGTACTTC.